The 32 T cell receptor beta chains reported below all come from one sample, sequenced in a study of CD8 T cells in ankylosing spondylitis. Findings of the study overall: There was a TCR beta motif, made of fewer than 10 highly homologous variants, that appeared characteristic of ankylosing spondylitis blood.

Antigens of these TCRs are unknown. TCRdb ran MiXCR on the 5' RACE reads and lists one entry per CDR3 protein. The data show hundreds of thousands of distinct CDR3 sequences, around 11% seen once. The sequenced material came from blood, either unsorted or a sorted T cell fraction (not recorded which). All receptors come from a male donor with ankylosing spondylitis.

The J gene is TRBJ1-5, the V gene TRBV28, with a possible D match to TRBD1 (5 bases). This CDR3 contains 16 residues. Germline loops: CDR1 MDHEN, CDR2 SYDVKM. Trimming took 7 bases from V and 3 from J, leaving 19 bases between them. CDR3 DNA: TGTGCCAGCACTCCCTCCGGGGGGGACTACAATCAGCCCCAGCATTTT. It codes for CASTPSGGDYNQPQHF.

This clonotype was detected ten times or more. The chain couples TRBV29-1 to TRBJ2-6; D is ambiguous. CDR1 is SQVTM and CDR2 is ANQGSEA in the germline V gene. Trimming took off 1 base at V and 0 bases at J, with 4 bases between the two ends. CDR3 length: 14 amino acids. CDR3 protein: CSVEADSGANVLTF. CDR3 coding DNA: TGCAGCGTTGAAGCCGACTCTGGGGCCAACGTCCTGACTTTC.

The chain carries TRBV7-9 and TRBJ1-2; D not resolved. This CDR3 has 13 residues. The V end lost 1 base, the J end lost 4 bases, and 7 bases lay between the germline ends. The germline gives CDR1 SEHNR, CDR2 FQNEAQ (reference sequence). The CDR3 sequence: CASSLESSYGYTF. The CDR3 region has the DNA TGTGCCAGCAGCTTAGAGTCCTCCTATGGCTACACCTTC.

This clonotype has at least ten counts. V usage is TRBV28 and J usage is TRBJ2-3; D uncertain. Trimming removed 6 bases at V and 7 bases at J, with 11 bases between. This CDR3 spans 12 amino acids. CDR1 MDHEN and CDR2 SYDVKM come from the germline V gene. CDR3 sequence: CASSPTFYTQYF. CDR3 coding DNA: TGTGCCAGCAGCCCCACCTTTTATACGCAGTATTTT.

The chain employs TRBV7-2 and TRBJ1-1; D is undetermined. Trimming stripped 1 base from V and 2 bases from J, with 11 bases between. There are 15 residues in the CDR3. Germline V lookup: CDR1 SGHTA, CDR2 FQGNSA. CDR3: CASSLVAGLNTEAFF. DNA for the CDR3: TGTGCCAGCAGCTTAGTCGCAGGATTAAACACTGAAGCTTTCTTT.

The chain couples TRBV5-6 to TRBJ2-7, with D tentatively TRBD1 (6 bases). The germline V gene encodes CDR1 SGHDT and CDR2 YYEEEE. Deletions cut 0 bases from V and 6 bases from J, with 13 bases between. The CDR3 covers 14 residues. The CDR3 spells CASSLGRKGVEQYF. The CDR3, as DNA: TGTGCCAGCAGCTTGGGACGCAAGGGGGTCGAGCAGTACTTC.

In its sample, this clonotype was seen a few times. This chain joins TRBV5-1 and TRBJ2-7; unclear D gene. The germline V gene encodes CDR1 SGHRS and CDR2 YFSETQ. The germline V and J ends were trimmed by 0 bases and 7 bases, with 14 bases remaining between them. This CDR3 region has 14 residues. The CDR3 sequence: CASSLAEPQAEQYF. The CDR3, as DNA: TGCGCCAGCAGCTTGGCTGAACCTCAGGCGGAGCAGTACTTC.

J is TRBJ2-5 and V is TRBV20-1; D is ambiguous. Germline V lookup: CDR1 DFQATT, CDR2 SNEGSKA (reference sequence). The CDR3 totals 12 residues. With 0 bases removed from V and 0 bases from J, the gap between germline ends came to 2 bases. CDR3 sequence (DNA): TGCAGTGCTAGAGAGCACCAAGAGACCCAGTACTTC. It translates to CSAREHQETQYF.

A few counts support this clonotype. The V gene is TRBV29-1, the J gene TRBJ2-5; 8 nucleotides align to TRBD1. V was pared by 6 bases and J by 5 bases, with 5 bases of the junction left unmatched. CDR1 and CDR2 from the germline V gene are SQVTM and ANQGSEA. CDR3 length: 12 residues. The CDR3 spells CSVAGGDETQYF. The DNA of the CDR3 is TGCAGCGTAGCAGGGGGCGACGAGACCCAGTACTTC.

This clonotype was seen repeatedly, ten times or more. The CDR3 here is CASSQMTEREGRNEQFF. As DNA, the CDR3 is TGCGCCAGCAGCCAAATGACAGAGCGGGAGGGGAGGAATGAGCAGTTCTTC. The rearrangement uses TRBV4-3 and TRBJ2-1; 10 nucleotides line up with TRBD2. The CDR3 consists of 17 residues. Looked up from germline, CDR1 is LGHNA and CDR2 is YSLEER. Unmatched junction bases numbered 11, after V lost 2 bases and J lost 7 bases.

This clonotype has a handful of counts. V gene TRBV5-1 combines with J gene TRBJ1-1; D uncertain. CDR1 SGHRS and CDR2 YFSETQ come from the germline V gene. The CDR3 totals 14 residues. V lost 0 bases, J lost 6 bases, and 12 bases lay in between. This CDR3 reads CASSLDVFQAEAFF. The CDR3 DNA sequence: TGCGCCAGCAGCTTGGACGTCTTCCAGGCTGAAGCTTTCTTT.

CDR3 residues: CASSGQDNTEAFF. CDR3 nucleotide sequence: TGTGCCAGCAGCGGACAGGATAATACTGAAGCTTTCTTT. The chain carries TRBV7-6 and TRBJ1-1; 7 positions agree with TRBD1. V was pared by 5 bases and J by 5 bases, with 5 bases of the junction left unmatched. The CDR3 consists of 13 residues. The V gene's germline CDR1 is SGHVS and CDR2 FNYEAQ.

This clonotype was counted ten times or more. The chain combines TRBV7-2 with TRBJ2-7; D tentatively reads TRBD1 or TRBD2 (5 bases each). Germline CDR1 is SGHTA and CDR2 is FQGNSA. The CDR3 covers 12 residues. Trimming stripped 3 bases from V and 6 bases from J, with 9 bases between. The CDR3 loop is CASSFGTFEQYF. As DNA, the CDR3 is TGTGCCAGCAGCTTCGGGACGTTCGAGCAGTACTTC.

This chain links TRBV12-3 or TRBV12-4 with TRBJ2-7; D possibly matches TRBD1 or TRBD2 (5 bases each). Trimming shortened V by 4 bases and J by 3 bases, and 16 bases separated the two germline ends. CDR3 length: 15 amino acids. CDR3 region: CASSSSGTDRYEQYF. For the CDR3, the DNA is TGTGCCAGCAGTTCCTCCGGGACCGATCGCTACGAGCAGTACTTC.

The rearrangement joins TRBV28 to TRBJ2-1, with D possibly TRBD2 on 6 matching bases. Trimming removed 3 bases at V and 2 bases at J, with 14 bases between. Germline CDR1 and CDR2: MDHEN and SYDVKM. The CDR3 runs 16 residues. This CDR3 reads CASSLAHGGPYNEQFF. The CDR3 bases are TGTGCCAGCAGTTTGGCCCACGGGGGACCCTACAATGAGCAGTTCTTC.

The chain employs TRBV7-6 and TRBJ2-3, with a possible D match to TRBD2 (6 bases). This CDR3 is built from 16 residues. Germline V gene data show CDR1 as SGHVS and CDR2 as FNYEAQ. V lost 1 base and J 0 bases, leaving 11 bases between the germline ends. In DNA form, the CDR3 reads TGTGCCAGCAGCTTAGGTGTAGCGGCTAGCACAGATACGCAGTATTTT. Protein product: CASSLGVAASTDTQYF.

This clonotype was seen at least ten times. The genes are TRBV20-1 and TRBJ2-5, with a tentative D call TRBD2 (5 bases). Germline-derived CDR1 and CDR2 are DFQATT and SNEGSKA (reference sequence). Trimming shortened V by 1 base and J by 5 bases, and 14 bases separated the two germline ends. The CDR3 sequence is 14 residues long. DNA for the CDR3: TGCAGTGCTAGAGTTACCACGGGAAGGGAGACCCAGTACTTC. It specifies CSARVTTGRETQYF.

The chain links TRBV10-3 to TRBJ2-3; D is possibly TRBD1 (5 bases). The CDR3 has 14 residues. The V end was cut by 7 bases, the J end by 2 bases, with 13 bases between. Germline CDR1 ENHRY, CDR2 SYGVKD. CDR3 sequence (DNA): TGTGCCATCAAGGACAAGGGTAACACAGATACGCAGTATTTT. Translated: CAIKDKGNTDTQYF.

In the case of this clonotype: Relative to the germline gene, one junction end is altered; a read error may explain this. V is TRBV20-1 and J is TRBJ2-1; D ambiguous. CDR1 DFQATT and CDR2 SNEGSKA come from the germline V gene (reference sequence). This CDR3 contains 16 residues. The CDR3 loop reads CRATKGLPSSYNEQFF. DNA for the CDR3: TGCAGGGCTACGAAGGGATTGCCGTCCTCCTACAATGAGCAGTTCTTC.

The chain joins TRBV14 to TRBJ2-5, with TRBD2 as a possible D gene (5 bases). The CDR3 runs 15 residues. CDR1 and CDR2 (germline): SGHDN, FVKESK. V dropped 4 bases and J dropped 2 bases, with 14 bases sitting between them. This CDR3 is CASSRGPTGQETQYF. CDR3 DNA: TGTGCCAGCAGCCGCGGGCCGACTGGACAAGAGACCCAGTACTTC.

The rearrangement uses TRBV20-1 and TRBJ2-5, with D possibly TRBD2 on 5 matching bases. Trimming took 3 bases from V and 5 from J, leaving 13 bases between them. The germline V gene encodes CDR1 DFQATT and CDR2 SNEGSKA (reference sequence). There are 13 residues in the CDR3. CDR3 bases: TGCAGTGCTAGGGAGGACGACCCGGAGACCCAGTACTTC. Translation gives CSAREDDPETQYF.

This clonotype was detected many times. The chain carries TRBV11-2 and TRBJ2-7, with D perhaps TRBD1 (7 bases). Trimming removed 4 bases at V and 3 bases at J, with 19 bases between. The CDR3 spans 16 residues. Germline V gene data show CDR1 as SGHAT and CDR2 as FQNNGV. CDR3 protein: CASSSLRTGGGYEQYF. CDR3 nucleotide sequence: TGTGCCAGCAGCTCGCTACGGACAGGAGGGGGCTACGAGCAGTACTTC.

V and J are TRBV7-2 and TRBJ1-2, with unresolved D. The CDR3 has 14 amino acids. V was trimmed by 0 bases and J by 8 bases, leaving 13 bases between them. In germline, CDR1 is SGHTA, CDR2 FQGNSA. Here the CDR3 reads CASSLAMGVSGYTF. CDR3 in DNA: TGTGCCAGCAGCTTAGCGATGGGAGTCTCGGGCTACACCTTC.

There are many counts of this clonotype. V usage is TRBV28 and J usage is TRBJ1-3, with TRBD1 as a possible D gene (5 bases). V dropped 6 bases and J dropped 0 bases, with 9 bases sitting between them. The CDR3 consists of 14 residues. The V gene's germline CDR1 is MDHEN and CDR2 SYDVKM. Here the CDR3 DNA reads TGTGCCAGCAGAACCGGGGGCTCTGGAAACACCATATATTTT. Translated, it gives CASRTGGSGNTIYF.

The V gene is TRBV2, the J gene TRBJ2-5; D remains unclear. The CDR3 runs to 12 residues. Trimming pared 2 bases from V and 9 bases from J, leaving 10 bases between. From germline, CDR1 is SNHLY and CDR2 FYNNEI. Here the CDR3 reads CASSEPRYSQYF. Here the CDR3 DNA reads TGTGCCAGCAGTGAACCGCGGTACTCCCAGTACTTC.

This clonotype has only a few counts. This sequence joins TRBV15 and TRBJ2-1; D gene uncertain. CDR3 length equals 12 residues. Germline CDR1 LNHNV, CDR2 YYDKDF (reference sequence). Trimming took 6 bases from V and 4 from J, leaving 7 bases between them. CDR3 nucleotides: TGTGCCACCAGTCACCGTTACAATGAGCAGTTCTTC. Its translation: CATSHRYNEQFF.

V is TRBV18 and J is TRBJ1-5; D is possibly TRBD1 (6 bases). The CDR3 is made up of 15 amino acids. The V and J ends lost 4 bases and 4 bases respectively, with 14 bases between them. Germline V lookup: CDR1 KGHSH, CDR2 LQKENI. For the CDR3, the DNA is TGTGCCAGCTCACGCAGGACAGAACGTAATCAGCCCCAGCATTTT. It is translated as CASSRRTERNQPQHF.

The chain couples TRBV5-1 to TRBJ2-3; D remains unclear. CDR3 length: 14 residues. Germline V gene data show CDR1 as SGHRS and CDR2 as YFSETQ. Trimming cost V 4 bases and J 5 bases, with 14 bases left between them. The CDR3 DNA is TGCGCCAGCAGCCAGAATAGTCCGGAAGATACGCAGTATTTT. It translates to CASSQNSPEDTQYF.

The chain carries TRBV7-9 and TRBJ2-2; unclear D gene. Trimming stripped 3 bases from V and 0 bases from J, with 11 bases between. This CDR3 region has 16 residues. Germline CDR1 reads SEHNR; CDR2 reads FQNEAQ (reference sequence). In nucleotides, the CDR3 is TGTGCCAGCAGCTTTTCGCTGTCCCCGAACACCGGGGAGCTGTTTTTT. Its protein product is CASSFSLSPNTGELFF.

The chain joins TRBV6-1 to TRBJ2-1; 8 bases align to TRBD2. Germline values: CDR1 MNHNS, CDR2 SASEGT. The junction had 7 bases not matched to a gene; V was cut back by 5 bases and J by 13 bases. The CDR3 length is 12 residues. The CDR3 DNA reads as TGTGCCAGCAGTTTCTCAGCGGGGGCCCAGTTCTTC. Translating it yields CASSFSAGAQFF.

The rearrangement links TRBV6-2 or TRBV6-3 to TRBJ1-2; no firm D call. Trimming took 2 bases from V and 8 from J, leaving 9 bases between them. The CDR3 is 12 amino acids. Germline loops: CDR1 MNHEY, CDR2 SVGEGT. CDR3 nucleotides: TGTGCCAGCAGTTACCGGTTCTACGGCTACACCTTC. Translation gives CASSYRFYGYTF.

V and J are TRBV7-9 and TRBJ2-3; D remains unclear. Germline V gene lookup returns CDR1 SEHNR and CDR2 FQNEAQ (reference sequence). The CDR3 length is 12 residues. With 5 bases removed from V and 5 bases from J, the gap between germline ends came to 8 bases. Written as DNA, the CDR3 is TGTGCCAGCAGCAGCCATCTAGATACGCAGTATTTT. Protein: CASSSHLDTQYF.